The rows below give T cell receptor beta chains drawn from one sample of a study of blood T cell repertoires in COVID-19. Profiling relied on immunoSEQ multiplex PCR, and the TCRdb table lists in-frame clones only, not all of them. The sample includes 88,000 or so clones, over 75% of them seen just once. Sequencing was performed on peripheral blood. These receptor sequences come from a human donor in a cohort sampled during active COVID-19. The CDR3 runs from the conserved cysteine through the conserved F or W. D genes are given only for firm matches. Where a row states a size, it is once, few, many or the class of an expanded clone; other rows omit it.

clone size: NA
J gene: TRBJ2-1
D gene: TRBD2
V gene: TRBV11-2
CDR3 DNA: TGTGCCAGCACCCCTAGGGGAGCGGGAGATTACAATGAGCAGTTCTTC
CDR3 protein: CASTPRGAGDYNEQFF

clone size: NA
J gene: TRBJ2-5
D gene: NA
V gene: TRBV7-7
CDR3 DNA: TGTGCCAGCAGCTCGACAGGTTTGGAGACCCAGTACTTC
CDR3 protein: CASSSTGLETQYF

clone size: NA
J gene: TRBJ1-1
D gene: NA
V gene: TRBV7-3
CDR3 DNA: TGTGCCAGCAGCTTCCAGGAGAACACTGAAGCTTTCTTT
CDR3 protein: CASSFQENTEAFF

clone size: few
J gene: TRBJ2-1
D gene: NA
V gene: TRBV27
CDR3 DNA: TGTGCCAGCAGTAGGACAGAGAATGAGCAGTTCTTC
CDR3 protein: CASSRTENEQFF

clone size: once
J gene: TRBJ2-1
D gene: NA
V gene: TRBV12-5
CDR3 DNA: TGTGCTAGTGGCGCGAGGAGGGACAATGAGCAGTTCTTC
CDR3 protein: CASGARRDNEQFF

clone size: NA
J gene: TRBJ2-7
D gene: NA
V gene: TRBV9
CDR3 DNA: TGTGCCAGCAGCGTAGACGGTCAGGGGTGGAACGAGCAGTACTTC
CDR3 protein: CASSVDGQGWNEQYF

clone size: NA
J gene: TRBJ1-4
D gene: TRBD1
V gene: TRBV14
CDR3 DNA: TGTGCCAGTCGGGGACAGGCTAATGAAAAACTGTTTTTT
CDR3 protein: CASRGQANEKLFF

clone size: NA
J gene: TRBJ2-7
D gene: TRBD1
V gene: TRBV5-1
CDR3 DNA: TGCGCCAGCAGCGTGGGACAGGACTTCTCCTACGAGCAGTACTTC
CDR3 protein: CASSVGQDFSYEQYF

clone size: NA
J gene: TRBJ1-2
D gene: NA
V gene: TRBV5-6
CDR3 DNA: TGTGCCAGCAGCGGAAGAGGGCGGCTCACAGATGGCTACACCTTC
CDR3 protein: CASSGRGRLTDGYTF

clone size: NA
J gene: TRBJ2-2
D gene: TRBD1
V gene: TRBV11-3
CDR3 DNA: TGTGCCAGCAGCCTCTCCACGACAGGGGGGGACACCGGGGAGCTGTTTTTT
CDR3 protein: CASSLSTTGGDTGELFF

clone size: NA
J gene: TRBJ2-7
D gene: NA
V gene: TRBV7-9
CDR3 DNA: TGTGCCAGCAGCCCTCAAGCGACAGCCAGCTCCTACGAGCAGTACTTC
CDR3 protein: CASSPQATASSYEQYF

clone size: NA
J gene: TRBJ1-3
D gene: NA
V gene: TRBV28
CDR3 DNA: TGTGCCACCAGAGGGGCTTCTGGAAACACCATATATTTT
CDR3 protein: CATRGASGNTIYF

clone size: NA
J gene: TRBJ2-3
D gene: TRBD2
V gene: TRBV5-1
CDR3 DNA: TGCGCCAGCAGCTCCGGGACTAGCGACACAGATACGCAGTATTTT
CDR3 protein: CASSSGTSDTDTQYF

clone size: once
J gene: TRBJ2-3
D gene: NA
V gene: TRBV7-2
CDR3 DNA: TGTGCCAGCAGCCTAGGACTTACCACAGATACGCAGTATTTT
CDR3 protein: CASSLGLTTDTQYF

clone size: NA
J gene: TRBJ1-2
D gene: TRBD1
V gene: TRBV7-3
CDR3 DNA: TGTGCCAGCAGCTTTACCGGACAGGGAGGCTACACCTTC
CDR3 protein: CASSFTGQGGYTF

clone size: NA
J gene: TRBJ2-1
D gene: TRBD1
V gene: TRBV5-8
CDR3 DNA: TGTGCCAGCAGACAGGGGGGCTACAATGAGCAGTTCTTC
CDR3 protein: CASRQGGYNEQFF

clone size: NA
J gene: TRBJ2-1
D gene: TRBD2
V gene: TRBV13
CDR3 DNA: TGTGCCAGCAGCTTTACGGGACTAGCGGGAATCTACAATGAGCAGTTCTTC
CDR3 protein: CASSFTGLAGIYNEQFF

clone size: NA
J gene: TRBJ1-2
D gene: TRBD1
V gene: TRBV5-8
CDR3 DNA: TGTGCCAGCAGCCAGGACAGGGGGTTAGCTAACTATGGCTACACCTTC
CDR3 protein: CASSQDRGLANYGYTF

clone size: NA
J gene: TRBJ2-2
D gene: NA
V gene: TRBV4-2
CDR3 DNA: TGTGCCAGCAGCCAACTTCAACAGGATACCGGGGAGCTGTTTTTT
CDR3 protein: CASSQLQQDTGELFF

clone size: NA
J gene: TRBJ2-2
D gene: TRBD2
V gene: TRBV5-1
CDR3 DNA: TGCGCCAGCAGCTCGGGACTAGCGGGGACGAACACCGGGGAGCTGTTTTTT
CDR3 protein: CASSSGLAGTNTGELFF

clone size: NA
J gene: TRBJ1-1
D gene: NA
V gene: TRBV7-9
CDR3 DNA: TGTGCCAGCAGCTTATCGGACAGGAACACTGAAGCTTTCTTT
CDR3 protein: CASSLSDRNTEAFF

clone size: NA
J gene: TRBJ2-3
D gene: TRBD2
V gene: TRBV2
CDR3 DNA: TGTGCCAGCAGTAAAGGCAGCGGGAGGGGAGAGGCAGATACGCAGTATTTT
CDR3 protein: CASSKGSGRGEADTQYF

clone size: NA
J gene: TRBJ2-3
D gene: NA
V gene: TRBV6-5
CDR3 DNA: TGTGCCAGCAGTTACTCCGACATGGGTAGAGATACGCAGTATTTT
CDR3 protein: CASSYSDMGRDTQYF

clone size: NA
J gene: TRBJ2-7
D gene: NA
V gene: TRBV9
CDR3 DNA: TGTGCCAGCAGCGTAGGCGCGGCCCCCTACGAGCAGTACTTC
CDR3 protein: CASSVGAAPYEQYF

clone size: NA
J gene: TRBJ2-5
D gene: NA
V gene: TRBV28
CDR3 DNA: TGTGCCAGCAGTTTAGCGCAGGGAGGCCAAGAGACCCAGTACTTC
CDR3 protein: CASSLAQGGQETQYF

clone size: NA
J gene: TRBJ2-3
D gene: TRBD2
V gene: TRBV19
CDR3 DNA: TGTGCCAGTAGCGGGGGGACTAGCGGGAGCCCTAGCACAGATACGCAGTATTTT
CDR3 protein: CASSGGTSGSPSTDTQYF

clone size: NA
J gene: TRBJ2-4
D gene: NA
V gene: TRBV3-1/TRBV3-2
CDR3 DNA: TGTGCCAGCAGCCAGGGCGGAGGAGGCATTCAGTACTTC
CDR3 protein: CASSQGGGGIQYF

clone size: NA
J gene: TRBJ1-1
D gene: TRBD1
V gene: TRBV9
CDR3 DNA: TGTGCCAGCAGCGTCGACAGGGGGCGGAACACTGAAGCTTTCTTT
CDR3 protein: CASSVDRGRNTEAFF

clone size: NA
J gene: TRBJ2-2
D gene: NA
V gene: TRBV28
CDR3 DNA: TGTGCCGCCCGACGGGAGAACACCGGGGAGCTGTTTTTT
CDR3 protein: CAARRENTGELFF

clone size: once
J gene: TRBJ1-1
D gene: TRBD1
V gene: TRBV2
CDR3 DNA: TGTGCCAGCAGTCCTTACAGGGGAGGCGGCACTGAAGCTTTCTTT
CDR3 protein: CASSPYRGGGTEAFF

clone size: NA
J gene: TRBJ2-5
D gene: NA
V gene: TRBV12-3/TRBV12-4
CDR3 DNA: TGTGCCAGCAGTCAAATGAGGGAGACCCAGTACTTC
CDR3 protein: CASSQMRETQYF

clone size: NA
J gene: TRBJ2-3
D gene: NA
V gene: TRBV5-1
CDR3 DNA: TGCGCCAGCAGCCCCCGGACAGCCCAGGCAGATACGCAGTATTTT
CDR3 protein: CASSPRTAQADTQYF

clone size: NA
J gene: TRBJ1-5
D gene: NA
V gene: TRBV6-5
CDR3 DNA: TGTGCCAGCAGTCCGCGTGACAGAGATCATCAGCCCCAGCATTTT
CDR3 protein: CASSPRDRDHQPQHF

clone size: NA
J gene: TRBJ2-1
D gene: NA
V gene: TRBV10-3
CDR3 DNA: TGTGCCACGACTATATACAATGAGCAGTTCTTC
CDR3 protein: CATTIYNEQFF

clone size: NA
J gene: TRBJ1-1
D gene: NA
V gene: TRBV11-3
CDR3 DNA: TGTGCCAGCAGCTTAGACAGGGTCAAGGGAGCTTTCTTT
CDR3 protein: CASSLDRVKGAFF

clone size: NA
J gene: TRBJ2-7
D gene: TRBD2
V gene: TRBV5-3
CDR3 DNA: TGTGCCAGAAGCTTACTAGCGGGACTCTCCTACGAGCAGTACTTC
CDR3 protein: CARSLLAGLSYEQYF

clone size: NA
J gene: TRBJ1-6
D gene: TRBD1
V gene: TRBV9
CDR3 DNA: TGTGCCAGCAGTTCACAGGGGCAGGGCAATTCACCCCTCCACTTT
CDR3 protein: CASSSQGQGNSPLHF

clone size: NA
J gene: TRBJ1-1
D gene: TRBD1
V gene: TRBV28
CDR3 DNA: TGTGCCAGCAGCCAACCCTGGGGACAGGGAAACACTGAAGCTTTCTTT
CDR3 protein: CASSQPWGQGNTEAFF

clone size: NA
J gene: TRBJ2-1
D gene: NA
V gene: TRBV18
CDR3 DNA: TGTGCCAGCTCACCGGTAGGCGGGCGAGCCTACAATGAGCAGTTCTTC
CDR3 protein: CASSPVGGRAYNEQFF

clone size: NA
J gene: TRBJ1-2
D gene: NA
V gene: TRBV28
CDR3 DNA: TGTGCCAGCAGTGAACAGGTCTATGGCTACACCTTC
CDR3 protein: CASSEQVYGYTF

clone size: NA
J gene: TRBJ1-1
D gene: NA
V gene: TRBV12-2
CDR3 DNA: TGTGCAAGTCGCCCCCACCCTCGACAGGGTCTGAACACTGAAGCTTTCTTT
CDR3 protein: CASRPHPRQGLNTEAFF

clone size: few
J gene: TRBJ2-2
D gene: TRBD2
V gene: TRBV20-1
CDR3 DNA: TGCAGTGCTAGTCGACTAGCGGGAGAGGGTGGGGCTGGAACCGGGGAGCTGTTTTTT
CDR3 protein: CSASRLAGEGGAGTGELFF

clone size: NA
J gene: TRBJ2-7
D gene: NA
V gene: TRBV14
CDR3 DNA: TGTGCCAGCAGCCCGACTTGGGGGTATACGGGGGTGGTACGCGAGCAGTACTTC
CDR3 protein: CASSPTWGYTGVVREQYF

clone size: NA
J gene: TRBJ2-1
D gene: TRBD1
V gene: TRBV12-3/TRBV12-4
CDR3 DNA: TGTGCCAGCAGTTTGGACAGGGGCGATGAGCAGTTCTTC
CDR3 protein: CASSLDRGDEQFF

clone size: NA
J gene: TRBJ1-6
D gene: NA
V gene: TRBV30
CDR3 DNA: TGTGCCTGGAGTAAGAGGGGGGGGTATAATTCACCCCTCCACTTT
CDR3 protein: CAWSKRGGYNSPLHF

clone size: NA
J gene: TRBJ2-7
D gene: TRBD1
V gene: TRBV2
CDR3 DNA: TGTGCCAGCAATTTAGGGGGCGCGGACGAGCAGTACTTC
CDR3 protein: CASNLGGADEQYF

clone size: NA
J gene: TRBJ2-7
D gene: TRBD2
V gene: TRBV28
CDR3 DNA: TGTGCCAGCAGTTCTCCTAGCGGATCCCTTCCCTACGAGCAGTACTTC
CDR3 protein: CASSSPSGSLPYEQYF

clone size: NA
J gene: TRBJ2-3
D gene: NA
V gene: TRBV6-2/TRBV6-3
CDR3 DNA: TGTGCCAGCAGTCACTTCCGGGATACGCAGTATTTT
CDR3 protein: CASSHFRDTQYF

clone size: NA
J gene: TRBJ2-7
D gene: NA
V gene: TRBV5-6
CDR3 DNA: TGTGCCAGCAGCTTGAATCGTTACGAGCAGTACTTC
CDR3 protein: CASSLNRYEQYF

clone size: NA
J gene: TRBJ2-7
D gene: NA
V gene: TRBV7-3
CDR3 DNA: TGTGCCAGCAGCTTCACAGGGTACTCGGGTGAGCAGTACTTC
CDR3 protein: CASSFTGYSGEQYF

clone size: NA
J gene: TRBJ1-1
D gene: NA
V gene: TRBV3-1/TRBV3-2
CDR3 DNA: TGTGCCAGCAGCCAAGGGGGGCCAGGAACTTGGTCTTTCTTT
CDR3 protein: CASSQGGPGTWSFF

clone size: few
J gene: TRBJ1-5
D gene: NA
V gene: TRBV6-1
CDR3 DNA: TGTGCCAGCAGTGAAGCGGTACAGGGTGGTCCCCAGCATTTT
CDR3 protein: CASSEAVQGGPQHF

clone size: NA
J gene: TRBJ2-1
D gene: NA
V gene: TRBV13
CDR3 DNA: TGTGCCAGCAGCTTATTGATTGGGGGCTGGGACAATGAGCAGTTCTTC
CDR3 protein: CASSLLIGGWDNEQFF

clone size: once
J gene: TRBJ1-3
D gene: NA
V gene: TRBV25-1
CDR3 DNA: TGTGCCAGCACCGGTACCTCCAACACCATATATTTT
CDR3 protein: CASTGTSNTIYF

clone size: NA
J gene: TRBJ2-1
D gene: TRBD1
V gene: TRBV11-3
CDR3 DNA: TGTGCCAGCAGCGCCGGGACAGGGAGGACCTACAATGAGCAGTTCTTC
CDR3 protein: CASSAGTGRTYNEQFF

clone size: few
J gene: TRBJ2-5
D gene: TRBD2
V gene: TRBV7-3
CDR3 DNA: TGTGCCAGCAGCTTAACAGGTAAGGGACTAGCGGGCGTCCAAGAGACCCAGTACTTC
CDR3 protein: CASSLTGKGLAGVQETQYF

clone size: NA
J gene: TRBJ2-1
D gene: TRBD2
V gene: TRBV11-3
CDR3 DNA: TGTGCCAGCAGCTTACTAGCGGGAGGTTACAATGAGCAGTTCTTC
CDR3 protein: CASSLLAGGYNEQFF